This TCR beta chain came from a study of CD8+CD57+ T cells in acquired aplastic anemia. The sample holds a few counts of this clonotype. Its antigen remains unknown. Profiling that covered TCR beta VDJ and CDR3 relied on genomic DNA as its template. A single record per CDR3 protein comes from TCRdb applying MiXCR to the reads. The table records some 200,000 distinct CDR3 sequences, 65% of them present only once. All sequencing subjects had displayed CD8+CD57+ cell expansion on flow cytometry. Acquired aplastic anemia of severe grade affected all patients. Findings of the study overall: With respect to CD8+ Simpson's diversity, patients and controls did not differ significantly. It was found that roughly 31 CD8+ CDR3 sequences were shared between patients and controls.

The sample was sorted CD4+, CD8+, or CD8+CD57+ T cells (not recorded which) from PBMCs. The sequence derives from a human donor with aplastic anemia.

CDR3 in amino acids: CAWSPGTGTAEAFF. The CDR3 nucleotides read TGTGCCTGGAGCCCGGGGACAGGGACCGCTGAAGCTTTCTTT. The V and J genes are TRBV30 and TRBJ1-1, with 9 bases that match TRBD1. Germline trimming cut 3 bases from V and 6 bases from J; bases unmatched to any gene: 8. CDR1 and CDR2 (germline): GTSNPN, SVGIG (reference sequence). The CDR3 runs to 14 residues.